This TCR beta chain was found in a study of regulatory T cells in long-lasting Graves disease. This clonotype was detected ten times or more. One end of the junction varies from germline; a read error may be responsible. Researchers made TCR beta libraries by using iRepertoire HTBI primers and running Arm-PCR on CDR3 regions. TCRdb called the multiplex PCR reads again in MiXCR, with one record for every CDR3 protein. Here the sample spans about 470,000 distinct CDR3 sequences, about 16% being singletons. CDR1 is MNHEY and CDR2 is SVGEGT in the germline V gene. The CDR3 is made up of 13 amino acids. Indicated time point: newly diagnosed GD, antithyroid drugs for less than 3 months. Following extraction of RNA from PBMCs, that RNA was used to make the TCR library. These data are also associated with another study on T cells in Graves' hyperthyroidism and ophthalmopathy.

The TCR comes from a woman aged 25 to 39 with Graves disease. This chain joins TRBV6-2 or TRBV6-3 and TRBJ2-1; D unclear. Sequenced here: peripheral blood mononuclear cells (PBMCs), sampled at new diagnosis, from a patient treated with antithyroid drugs. CDR3 sequence (DNA): TGTGCCAGCACTTACAGCTCCTACAATGAGCAGTTCTTC. Its translation: CASTYSSYNEQFF.